This T cell receptor (beta chain) was obtained from a study of blood T cell repertoires in COVID-19 (TCRdb year 2020). About the full investigation: Samples covering the acute and convalescent phases of COVID-19 were provided by collaborators in the United States, Italy and Spain. The samples were drawn from the first 160 participants of the ongoing ImmuneRACE study and from roughly 1,300 subjects provided by 6 global collaborators. Where HLA class I and class II types were available, the types were taken from metadata supplied by the sample provider, not from assay-based typing. The prospective study material was composed of cDNA or gDNA derived from T cells, B-cell-depleted T cells, or PBMCs. The sample metadata nearly always contained a de-identified subject ID, COVID-19 status, age in years and sex. The dataset comprised deeply sampled blood TCRbeta repertoires from subjects exposed to, actively infected with, or recovered from COVID-19. The repertoires were made available in a free public database intended to serve as a resource for research on the immune response to SARS-CoV-2. What the authors observed across the whole study: How much clinical and demographic metadata was included differed by source and by participant, and the metadata was provided uncurated.

Each collaborating institution followed its own protocols to collect whole blood in K2EDTA tubes. For TCRbeta analysis, collaborators shipped samples as frozen whole blood, isolated PBMCs, or DNA extracted from either of those sample types. Notes on this clone: What this receptor recognizes is not known. Nothing much larger sits one base from this clone, and base qualities are not available.

TCRbeta CDR3 regions were amplified from genomic DNA by means of the immunoSEQ Assay, a bias-controlled multiplex PCR. In the original analysis: The number of nucleated cells in each sample was estimated from the amplification of reference gene primers within the assay. To quantify the absolute abundance of each unique TCRbeta CDR3 rearrangement, sequence reads were collapsed and filtered. For each sample, productive Simpson clonality was calculated as the square root of Simpson's diversity index over productive rearrangements. This is the immuneACCESS table as TCRdb keeps it, with only in-frame sequences that have V and J called. A part of the clones is gone; compared with another copy, unresolved V genes explain less than half, and the rest is unexplained. The V and J calls and the clone size are those of that table, but D and trimming were determined from the DNA. The sample table holds approximately 210,000 clones, of which approximately 90% were seen once. The ten top clones hold 4.5% to 5.5% of the sample.

V is reduced by 0 bases and J by 3 bases, leaving a spacing of 9 bases between them. The CDR3 runs 15 amino acids, cysteine and phenylalanine included. The entry retains the CDR3 DNA only, 45 bases that are in frame from base 1. Per the germline V gene, SGHTS is the CDR1 and YDEGEE is the CDR2. The receptor's source is a middle-aged woman with acute or convalescent COVID-19. In this chain, TRBV5-8 is recombined with TRBJ1-4, with TRBD1 perhaps the D gene, on 6 matching bases. Input material: peripheral blood. The CDR3 region: CASSLGQDSNEKLFF. The nucleotide sequence reads as follows: TGTGCCAGCAGCTTGGGACAGGACTCTAATGAAAAACTGTTTTTT.